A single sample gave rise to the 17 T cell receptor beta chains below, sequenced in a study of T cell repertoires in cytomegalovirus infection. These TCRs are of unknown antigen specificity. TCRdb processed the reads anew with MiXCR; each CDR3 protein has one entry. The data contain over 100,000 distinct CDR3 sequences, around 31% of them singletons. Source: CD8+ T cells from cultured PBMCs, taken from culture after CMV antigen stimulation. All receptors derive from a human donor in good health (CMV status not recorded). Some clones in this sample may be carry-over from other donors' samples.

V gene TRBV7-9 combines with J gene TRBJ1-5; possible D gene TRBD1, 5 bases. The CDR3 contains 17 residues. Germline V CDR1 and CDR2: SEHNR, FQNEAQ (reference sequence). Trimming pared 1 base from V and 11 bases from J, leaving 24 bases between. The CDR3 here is CASSLVVGTDTPVAQHF. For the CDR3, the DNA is TGTGCCAGCAGCTTAGTCGTAGGGACGGATACCCCGGTGGCCCAGCATTTT. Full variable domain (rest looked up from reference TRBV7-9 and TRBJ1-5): DTGVSQNPRHKITKRGQNVTFRCDPISEHNRLYWYRQTLGQGPEFLTYFQNEAQLEKSRLLSDRFSAERPKGSFSTLEIQRTEQGDSAMYLCASSLVVGTDTPVAQHFGDGTRLSIL.

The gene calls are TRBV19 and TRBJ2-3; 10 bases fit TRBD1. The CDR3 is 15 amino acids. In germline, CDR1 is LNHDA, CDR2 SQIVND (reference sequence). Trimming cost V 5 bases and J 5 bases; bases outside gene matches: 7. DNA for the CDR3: TGTGCCAGTAGTTCAAGGGACAGGGGAGAAGATACGCAGTATTTT. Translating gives CASSSRDRGEDTQYF.

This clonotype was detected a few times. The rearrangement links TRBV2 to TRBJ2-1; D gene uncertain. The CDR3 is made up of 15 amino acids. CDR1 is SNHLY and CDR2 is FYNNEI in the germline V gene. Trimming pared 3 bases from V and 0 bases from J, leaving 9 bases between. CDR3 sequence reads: CASSDRTFSYNEQFF. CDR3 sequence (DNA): TGTGCCAGCAGTGACCGGACGTTCTCCTACAATGAGCAGTTCTTC. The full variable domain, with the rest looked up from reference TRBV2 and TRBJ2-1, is EPEVTQTPSHQVTQMGQEVILRCVPISNHLYFYWYRQILGQKVEFLVSFYNNEISEKSEIFDDQFSVERPDGSNFTLKIRSTKLEDSAMYFCASSDRTFSYNEQFFGPGTRLTVL.

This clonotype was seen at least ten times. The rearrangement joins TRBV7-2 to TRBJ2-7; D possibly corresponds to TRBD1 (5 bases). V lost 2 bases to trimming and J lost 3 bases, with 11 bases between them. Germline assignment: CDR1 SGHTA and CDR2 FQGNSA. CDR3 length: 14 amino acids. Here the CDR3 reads CASSLLLQGYEQYF. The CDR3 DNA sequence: TGTGCCAGCAGCTTATTACTCCAGGGCTACGAGCAGTACTTC.

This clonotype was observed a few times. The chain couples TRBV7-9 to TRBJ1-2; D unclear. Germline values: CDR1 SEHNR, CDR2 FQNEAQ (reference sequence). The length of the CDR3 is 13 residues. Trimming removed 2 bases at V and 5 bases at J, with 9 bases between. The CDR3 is CASSLTDGYGYTF. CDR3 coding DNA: TGTGCCAGCAGCTTAACGGACGGGTATGGCTACACCTTC.

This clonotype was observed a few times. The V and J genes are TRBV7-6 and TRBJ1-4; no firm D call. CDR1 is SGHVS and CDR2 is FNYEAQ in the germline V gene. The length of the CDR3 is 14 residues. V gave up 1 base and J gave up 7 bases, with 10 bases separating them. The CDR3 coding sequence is TGTGCCAGCAGCTTAGGTCGGGGAAGTGAAAAACTGTTTTTT. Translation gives CASSLGRGSEKLFF.

The CDR3: CASSIRGMNTEAFF. CDR3 coding DNA: TGTGCCAGCAGTATCAGGGGGATGAACACTGAAGCTTTCTTT. The J gene is TRBJ1-1, the V gene TRBV27; 7 nucleotides align to TRBD1. In germline, CDR1 is MNHEY, CDR2 SMNVEV (reference sequence). V was pared by 5 bases and J by 0 bases, with 3 bases of the junction left unmatched. This CDR3 is built from 14 residues.

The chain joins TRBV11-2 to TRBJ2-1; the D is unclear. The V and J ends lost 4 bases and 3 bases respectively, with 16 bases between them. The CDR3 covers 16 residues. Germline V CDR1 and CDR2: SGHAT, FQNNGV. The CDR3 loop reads CASSSPPGYRYNEQFF. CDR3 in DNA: TGTGCCAGCAGCTCCCCTCCGGGCTACCGCTACAATGAGCAGTTCTTC.

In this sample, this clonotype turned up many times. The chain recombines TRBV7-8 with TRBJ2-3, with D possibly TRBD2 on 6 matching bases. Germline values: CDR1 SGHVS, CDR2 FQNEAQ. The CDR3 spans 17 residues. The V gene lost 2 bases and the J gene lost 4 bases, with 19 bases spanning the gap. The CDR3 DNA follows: TGTGCCAGCAGCTTAAAGTCGGCGGCGGGGTTCGCAGATACGCAGTATTTT. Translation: CASSLKSAAGFADTQYF.

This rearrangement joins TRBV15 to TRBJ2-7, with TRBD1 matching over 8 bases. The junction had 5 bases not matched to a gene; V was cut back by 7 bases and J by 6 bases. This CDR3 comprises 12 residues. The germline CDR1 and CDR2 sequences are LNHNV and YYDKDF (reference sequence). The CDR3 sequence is CATTGQGSEQYF. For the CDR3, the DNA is TGTGCCACCACTGGACAGGGATCCGAGCAGTACTTC.

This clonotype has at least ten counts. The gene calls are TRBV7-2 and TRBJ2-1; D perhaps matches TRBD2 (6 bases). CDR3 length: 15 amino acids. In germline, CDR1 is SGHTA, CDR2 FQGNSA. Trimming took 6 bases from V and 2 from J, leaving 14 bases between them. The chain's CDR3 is CASSQLASPYNEQFF. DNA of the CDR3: TGTGCCAGCAGTCAACTAGCCTCTCCCTACAATGAGCAGTTCTTC. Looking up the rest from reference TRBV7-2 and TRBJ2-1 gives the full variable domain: GAGVSQSPSNKVTEKGKDVELRCDPISGHTALYWYRQSLGQGLEFLIYFQGNSAPDKSGLPSDRFSAERTGGSVSTLTIQRTQQEDSAVYLCASSQLASPYNEQFFGPGTRLTVL.

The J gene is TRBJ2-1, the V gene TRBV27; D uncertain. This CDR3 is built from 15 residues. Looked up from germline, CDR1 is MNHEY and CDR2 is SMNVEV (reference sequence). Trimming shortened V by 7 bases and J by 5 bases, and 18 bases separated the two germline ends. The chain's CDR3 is CASTSQGKTDNEQFF. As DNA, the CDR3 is TGTGCCAGCACTTCCCAAGGAAAAACGGACAATGAGCAGTTCTTC.

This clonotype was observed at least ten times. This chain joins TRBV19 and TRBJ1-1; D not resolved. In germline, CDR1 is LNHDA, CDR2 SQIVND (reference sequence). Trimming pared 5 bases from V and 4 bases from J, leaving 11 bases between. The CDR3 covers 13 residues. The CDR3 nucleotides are TGTGCCAGTAGTTCTTTGTTTTTCACTGAAGCTTTCTTT. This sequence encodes CASSSLFFTEAFF.

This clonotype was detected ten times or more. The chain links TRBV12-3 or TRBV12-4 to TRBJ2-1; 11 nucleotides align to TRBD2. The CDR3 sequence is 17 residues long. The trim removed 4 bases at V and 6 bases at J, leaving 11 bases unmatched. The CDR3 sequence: CASSSRPSGGFTNEQFF. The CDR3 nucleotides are TGTGCCAGCAGTTCCCGTCCTAGCGGGGGGTTTACCAATGAGCAGTTCTTC.

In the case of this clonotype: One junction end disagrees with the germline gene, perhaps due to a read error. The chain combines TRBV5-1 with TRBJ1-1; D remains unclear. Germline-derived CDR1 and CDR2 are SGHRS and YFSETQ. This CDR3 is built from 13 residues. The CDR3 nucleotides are TGTGCCAGCAGCTTGAGAGGCGACACTGAAGCTTTCTTT. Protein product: CASSLRGDTEAFF.

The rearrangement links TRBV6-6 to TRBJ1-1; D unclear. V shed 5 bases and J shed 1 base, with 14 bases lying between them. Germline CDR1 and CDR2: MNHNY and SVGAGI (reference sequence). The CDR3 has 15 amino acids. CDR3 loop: CASSKEDYWNTEAFF. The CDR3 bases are TGTGCCAGCAGTAAAGAGGACTATTGGAACACTGAAGCTTTCTTT.

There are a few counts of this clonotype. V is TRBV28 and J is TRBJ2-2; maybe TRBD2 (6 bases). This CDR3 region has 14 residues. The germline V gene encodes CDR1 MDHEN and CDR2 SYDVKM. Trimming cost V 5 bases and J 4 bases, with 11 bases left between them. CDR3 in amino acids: CASSRRVVTGELFF. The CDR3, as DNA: TGTGCCAGCAGTCGGAGGGTGGTCACCGGGGAGCTGTTTTTT.